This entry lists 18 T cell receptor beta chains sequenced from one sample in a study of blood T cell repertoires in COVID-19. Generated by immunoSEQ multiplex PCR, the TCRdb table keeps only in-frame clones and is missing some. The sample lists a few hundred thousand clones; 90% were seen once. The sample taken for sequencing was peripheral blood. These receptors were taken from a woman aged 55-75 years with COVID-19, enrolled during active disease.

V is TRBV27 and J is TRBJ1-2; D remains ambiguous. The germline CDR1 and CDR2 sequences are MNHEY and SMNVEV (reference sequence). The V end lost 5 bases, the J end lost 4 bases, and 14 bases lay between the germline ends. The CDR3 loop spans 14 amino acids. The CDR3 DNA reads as TGTGCCAGCAGTCCGGCGGGCAGGAGCTATGGCTACACCTTC. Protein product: CASSPAGRSYGYTF.

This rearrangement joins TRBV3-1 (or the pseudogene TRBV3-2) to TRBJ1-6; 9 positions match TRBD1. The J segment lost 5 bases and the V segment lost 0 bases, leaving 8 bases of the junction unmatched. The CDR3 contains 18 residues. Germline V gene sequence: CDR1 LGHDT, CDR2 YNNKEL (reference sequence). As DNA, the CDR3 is TGTGCCAGCAGCCAAGATTGGGGGACAGGGCAAAATAATTCACCCCTCCACTTT. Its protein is CASSQDWGTGQNNSPLHF.

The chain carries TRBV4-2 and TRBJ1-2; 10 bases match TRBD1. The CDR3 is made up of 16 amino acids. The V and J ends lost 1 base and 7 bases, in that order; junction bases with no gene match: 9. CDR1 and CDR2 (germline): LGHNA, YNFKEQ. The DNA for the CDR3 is TGTGCCAGCAGCCAAGCCCAAAGACAGGGGGCCGGTGGCTACACCTTC. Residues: CASSQAQRQGAGGYTF.

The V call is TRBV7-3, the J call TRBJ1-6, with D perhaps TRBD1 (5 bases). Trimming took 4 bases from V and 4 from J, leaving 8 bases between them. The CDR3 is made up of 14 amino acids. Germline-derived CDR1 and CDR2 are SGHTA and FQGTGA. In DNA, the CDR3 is TGTGCCAGCAGCTCGCAGGGTTATAATTCACCCCTCCACTTT. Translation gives CASSSQGYNSPLHF.

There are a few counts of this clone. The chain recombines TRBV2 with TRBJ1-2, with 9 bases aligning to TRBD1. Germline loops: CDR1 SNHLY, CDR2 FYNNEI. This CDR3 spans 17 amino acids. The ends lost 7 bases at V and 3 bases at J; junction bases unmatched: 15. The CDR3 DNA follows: TGTGCCAGCAACTCCGGGACAGGGTTCGTTGGTGACTATGGCTACACCTTC. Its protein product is CASNSGTGFVGDYGYTF.

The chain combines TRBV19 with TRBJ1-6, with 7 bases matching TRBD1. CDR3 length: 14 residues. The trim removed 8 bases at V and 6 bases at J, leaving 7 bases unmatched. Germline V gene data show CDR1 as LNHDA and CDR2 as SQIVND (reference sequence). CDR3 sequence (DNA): TGTGCCAGTTCGGGACAGTTCACTAATTCACCCCTCCACTTT. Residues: CASSGQFTNSPLHF.

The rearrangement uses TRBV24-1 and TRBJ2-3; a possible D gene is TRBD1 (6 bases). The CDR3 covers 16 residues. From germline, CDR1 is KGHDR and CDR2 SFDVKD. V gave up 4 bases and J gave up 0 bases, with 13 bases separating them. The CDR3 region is CATSDSTGSSTDTQYF. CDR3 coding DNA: TGTGCCACCAGTGACTCGACAGGATCTAGCACAGATACGCAGTATTTT.

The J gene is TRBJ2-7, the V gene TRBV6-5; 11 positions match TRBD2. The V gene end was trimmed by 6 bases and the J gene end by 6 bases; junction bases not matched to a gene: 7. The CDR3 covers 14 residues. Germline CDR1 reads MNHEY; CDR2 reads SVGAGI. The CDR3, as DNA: TGTGCCAGCAGACCGGGACTAGCGGTATCCGAGCAGTACTTC. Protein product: CASRPGLAVSEQYF.

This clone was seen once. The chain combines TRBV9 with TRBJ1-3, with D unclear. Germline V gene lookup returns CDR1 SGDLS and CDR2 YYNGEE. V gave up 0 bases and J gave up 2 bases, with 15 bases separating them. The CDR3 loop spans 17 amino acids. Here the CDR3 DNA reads TGTGCCAGCAGCGTAGAGGGCAGTGCTAGCGCTGGAAACACCATATATTTT. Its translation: CASSVEGSASAGNTIYF.

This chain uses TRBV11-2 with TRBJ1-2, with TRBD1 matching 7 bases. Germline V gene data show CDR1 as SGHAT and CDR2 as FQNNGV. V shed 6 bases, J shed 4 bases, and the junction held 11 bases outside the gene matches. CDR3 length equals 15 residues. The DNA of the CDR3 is TGTGCCAGCAGTACCGGAGAGGGGGCGGTCTATGGCTACACCTTC. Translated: CASSTGEGAVYGYTF.

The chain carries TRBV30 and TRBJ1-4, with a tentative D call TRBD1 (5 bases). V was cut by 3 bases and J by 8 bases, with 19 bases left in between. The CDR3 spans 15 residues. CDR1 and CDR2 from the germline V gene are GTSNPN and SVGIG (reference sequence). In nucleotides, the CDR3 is TGTGCCTGGAGCGACAAGTTGGGGCGAAACGAAAAACTGTTTTTT. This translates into CAWSDKLGRNEKLFF.

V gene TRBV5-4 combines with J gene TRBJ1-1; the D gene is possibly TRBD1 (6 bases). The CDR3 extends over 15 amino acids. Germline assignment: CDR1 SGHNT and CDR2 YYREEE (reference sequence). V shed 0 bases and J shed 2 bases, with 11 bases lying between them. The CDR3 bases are TGTGCCAGCAGCTTGGCAGGACAGACTAACACTGAAGCTTTCTTT. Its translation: CASSLAGQTNTEAFF.

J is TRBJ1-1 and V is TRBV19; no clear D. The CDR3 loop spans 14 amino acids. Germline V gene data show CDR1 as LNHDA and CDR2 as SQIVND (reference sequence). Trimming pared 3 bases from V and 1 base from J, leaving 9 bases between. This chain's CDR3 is CASSINEENTEAFF. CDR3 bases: TGTGCCAGTAGTATTAACGAGGAGAACACTGAAGCTTTCTTT.

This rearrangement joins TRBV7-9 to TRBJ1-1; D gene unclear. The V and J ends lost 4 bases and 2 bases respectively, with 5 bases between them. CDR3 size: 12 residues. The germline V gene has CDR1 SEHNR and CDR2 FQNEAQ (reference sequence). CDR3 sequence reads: CASSSYNTEAFF. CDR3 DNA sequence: TGTGCCAGCAGCTCGTATAACACTGAAGCTTTCTTT.

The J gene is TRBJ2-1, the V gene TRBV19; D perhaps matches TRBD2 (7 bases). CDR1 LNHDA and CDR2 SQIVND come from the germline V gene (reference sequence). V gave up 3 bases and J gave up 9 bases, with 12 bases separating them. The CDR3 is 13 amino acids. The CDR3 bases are TGTGCCAGTAGTATGGGGGGGGCGAGTGAGCAGTTCTTC. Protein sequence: CASSMGGASEQFF.

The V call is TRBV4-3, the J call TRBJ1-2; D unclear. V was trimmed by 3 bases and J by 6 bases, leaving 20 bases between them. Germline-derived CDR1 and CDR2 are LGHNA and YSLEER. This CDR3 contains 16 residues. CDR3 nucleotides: TGCGCCAGCAGCCAGTCCCCGGGGTTTAAAGGTAATGGCTACACCTTC. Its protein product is CASSQSPGFKGNGYTF.

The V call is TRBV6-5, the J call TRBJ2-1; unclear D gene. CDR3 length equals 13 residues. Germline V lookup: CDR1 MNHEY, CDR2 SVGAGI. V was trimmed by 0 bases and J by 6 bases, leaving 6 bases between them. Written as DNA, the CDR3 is TGTGCCAGCAGTTACTCGCCGGGCAATGAGCAGTTCTTC. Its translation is CASSYSPGNEQFF.

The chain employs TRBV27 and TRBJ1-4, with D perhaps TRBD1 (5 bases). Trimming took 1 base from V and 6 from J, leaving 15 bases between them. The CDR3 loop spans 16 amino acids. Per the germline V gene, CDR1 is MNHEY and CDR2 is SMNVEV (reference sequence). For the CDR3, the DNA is TGTGCCAGCAGTTTATTCAGGTTGGGGGGAGATGAAAAACTGTTTTTT. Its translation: CASSLFRLGGDEKLFF.